This entry describes one T cell receptor beta chain. In its sample, this clonotype was seen many times. This clone's antigen is unknown. Base qualities were left out, and no much larger clone turns up one base away. Surgical brain or tumor specimens were cryofrozen in liquid nitrogen immediately after resection, and peripheral blood cells were collected concurrently. The data were taken from a study of glioma-infiltrating T cells (dated by TCRdb to about 2016). For the study in its entirety: Low-grade gliomas were represented by WHO grade II oligodendrogliomas or astrocytomas, and glioblastomas were represented by WHO grade IV tumors that were sampled at initial rather than recurrent diagnosis. Three low-grade glioma patients, seven to nine primary glioblastoma patients, and three non-glioma patients who contributed non-neoplastic brain tissue made up the paired cohort. Before surgery, glioma patients were given dexamethasone for six or fewer days. Blood libraries targeted roughly 4- to 11-fold sequencing coverage of around 950,000 peripheral T cells. To measure divergence between tissue and blood T-cell populations, each tissue-infiltrating repertoire was compared with the peripheral blood repertoire of the same patient. The study sequenced TCR alpha- and beta-chain repertoires from glioma tissue, from non-neoplastic brain tissue and from matched peripheral blood mononuclear cells.

The iRepertoire nested amplicon-rescue multiplex PCR (arm-PCR) platform was used to amplify TCR alpha and beta CDR3 regions from RNA. The input for one-step reverse transcription and amplification was 100-400 ng of tissue mRNA or PBMC total RNA. Following bead purification, Illumina adapters were added by a secondary multiplex PCR, and the libraries were gel-purified between 200 and 400 bp. Libraries carried internal 6-nucleotide barcodes used for demultiplexing. Libraries were sequenced on an Illumina MiSeq with 2x220 or 2x250 nucleotide paired-end reads. The authors' analysis ran thus. Paired reads were merged using FLASH 1.2.11 and were aligned to the GRCh37 human genome using BWA-MEM, after which TRA and TRB reads were extracted. V and J assignment used an IMGT-derived reference of cassette sequences and CDR3 motifs that included pseudogenes. Reads were translated in three frames, and productive CDR3s were defined by a C…FGXG motif without stop codons. Unique combinations of V-J cassette pair and CDR3 amino acid sequence were defined as clonotypes. Filtering of reads was based on Hamming distance, with the threshold set by the sequence error rate of each sample in mapped regions. The public reads were reprocessed in TCRdb via fastp at Q25 and MiXCR, keeping in-frame beta chains. Entries are consolidated by CDR3 protein sequence, retaining the most common genes and DNA. In this record, the V and J calls reflect TCRdb's handling and not the investigators' own analysis. A total of 400,000 or so distinct CDR3 sequences appear in this sample, roughly two fifths of them only once. 12% of the sample is in the top ten clones.

V and J lose 2 bases and 9 bases, and a span of 11 bases separates them. CDR1 is given as DFQATT and CDR2 as SNEGSKA, both from the germline V gene (reference sequence). The CDR3 has 11 amino acids, counting the end cysteine and phenylalanine. CDR3 DNA is the only sequence kept; it has 33 bases, read in frame from the first base. Overall study outcomes, separate from this receptor: Very few CDR3 sequences were shared between tissue and blood, attributed to high CDR3 diversity and limited sampling. Small numbers underpinned the group comparisons: several glioblastoma patients, three low-grade glioma patients and three non-neoplastic patients. VJ-independent divergence between tissue and blood was below expectation in non-neoplastic patients but above expectation in all gliomas, especially low-grade gliomas. Patients with low tissue-blood divergence were marked by a signature set of shared blood CDR3 motifs, and that set was depleted in highly divergent patients.

The sample comprised glioma tissue, nonneoplastic brain tissue, or PBMCs (not recorded which). The clonotype comes from a human donor with low-grade glioma or glioblastoma, undergoing nonglioma brain surgery, or in good health (not recorded which). The receptor chain draws on TRBV20-1 and TRBJ2-7, with a weak D call of TRBD1 (6 bases match). Here is the DNA: TGCAGTGCTAGAACCATAGGGGGGCAGTACTTC. Its translation is CSARTIGGQYF.